This T cell receptor (beta chain) derives from a study of T-cell reconstitution after alpha-beta-depleted transplantation in children. This clonotype came up many times. Its antigen is currently unknown. Findings and caveats of the study: There were some patients whose high TCRbeta diversity at day 60 came from surviving recipient T cells and thymic progenitors.

Preparation of the TCRbeta library involved a method that used unique molecular identifiers. Each CDR3 protein is one row after TCRdb ran MiXCR on the PCR reads. The table has nearly 350,000 distinct CDR3 sequences, 15% to 20% seen once. Trimming took 1 base from V and 7 from J, leaving 11 bases between them. CDR3 length equals 13 residues. The V gene's germline CDR1 is SGHRS and CDR2 YFSETQ. The J gene is TRBJ2-5, the V gene TRBV5-1; D is uncertain. Source: PBMCs, mostly from graft donor cells, taken 360 days after TCRalphabeta/CD19-depleted stem cell transplant. The receptor's source is a male patient between 2 and 10 years old who had a stem cell transplant for acute lymphoblastic leukemia, so the T cells may come from the graft donor. The CDR3 loop reads CASSLFSVGTQYF. The CDR3 coding sequence is TGCGCCAGCAGCTTGTTCTCGGTTGGGACCCAGTACTTC.